This TCR beta chain was sequenced in a study of radiotherapy plus CTLA-4 blockade in lung cancer. CTLA-4 blockade using ipilimumab, together with focal radiation, was received by patients with chemo-refractory metastatic non-small-cell lung cancer. Study conclusions and caveats: Interferon-beta, together with early blood T cell clone dynamics, reportedly best predicted response.

In this sample, this clone turned up a few times. Its target is not known. V dropped 6 bases and J dropped 2 bases, with 10 bases sitting between them. Per the germline V gene, CDR1 is MNHNS and CDR2 is SASEGT. The CDR3 runs 13 residues. TCRdb's copy holds only in-frame clones and misses some; the assay was immunoSEQ multiplex PCR. This sample has 90,000 to 100,000 clones, with approximately 74% found just once. The chain uses TRBV6-1 and TRBJ1-2; D call uncertain. The receptor was isolated from a human donor with non-small cell lung cancer who had a partial response to radiotherapy plus ipilimumab. Some clones in this sample may be carry-over from other donors' samples. The sample was peripheral blood, taken from a patient treated with radiotherapy plus ipilimumab. The CDR3 loop is CASSPQSNYGYTF. The CDR3 DNA is TGTGCCAGCAGCCCACAGAGCAACTATGGCTACACCTTC.